In its sample, the clone carrying this TCR beta chain was seen a few times. The sample comes from a study of blood T cell repertoires in COVID-19. Study summary: PBMCs, B-cell-depleted T cells, or T cells provided the cDNA or gDNA that made up the material.

Generated by immunoSEQ multiplex PCR, the TCRdb table keeps only in-frame clones and is missing some. The repertoire holds around 130,000 clones, with more than 85% as singletons. Trimming pared 4 bases from V and 5 bases from J, leaving 11 bases between. The CDR3 is 13 amino acids. Germline-derived CDR1 and CDR2 are SGHAT and FQDESV (reference sequence). This TCR was recovered from a human donor in a cohort sampled during active COVID-19. V gene TRBV11-1 combines with J gene TRBJ2-5; D is possibly TRBD1 (6 bases). Sample: peripheral blood. CDR3 nucleotides: TGTGCCAGCAGCTCGACAGGAGAGGAGACCCAGTACTTC. Protein product: CASSSTGEETQYF.